This TCR beta chain was captured by sequencing in a study of CD8+ T cells in alopecia areata. Study findings and constraints: Clonality was higher in lesional than normal scalp, especially in alopecia totalis/universalis. TCR sharing across patients was less clear than in mice, possibly HLA-related.

RNA was extracted and reverse transcribed into cDNA as the sequencing template. Some clones are missing from TCRdb's copy, which holds only in-frame ones; the method was immunoSEQ multiplex PCR. The sample consists of some 100,000 clones, 55% to 65% of them appearing once. The CDR3 is 15 residues long. Germline CDR1 reads SQVTM; CDR2 reads ANQGSEA. J was trimmed by 6 bases and V by 4 bases; bases with no gene match: 7. On this clone: The target antigen is unknown.

The sorting of PBMCs gave CD4+ and CD8+ T cells. J is TRBJ2-3 and V is TRBV29-1; 13 nucleotides line up with TRBD2. The receptor comes from a human donor in good health. The sample consisted of CD4+ T cells sorted from blood. The CDR3 nucleotides read TGCAGCGTTGGAGGGACTAGCGGGGCAGGGGATACGCAGTATTTT. It translates to CSVGGTSGAGDTQYF.